This T cell receptor beta chain was recovered during a study of PD-1 blockade in classical Hodgkin lymphoma. The patients all showed relapse after autologous stem cell transplantation, while their brentuximab vedotin exposure varied. Assay: immunoSEQ multiplex PCR; the TCRdb copy retains only in-frame clones and omits some. The sample holds some 100,000 clones, 80% to 95% seen once. Per the germline V gene, CDR1 is LNHNV and CDR2 is YYDKDF (reference sequence). The CDR3 sequence is 20 residues long. V shed 0 bases and J shed 4 bases, with 25 bases lying between them. The material was peripheral blood mononuclear cells (PBMCs), obtained at baseline. The clonotype comes from a human donor with classical Hodgkin lymphoma. V is TRBV15 and J is TRBJ2-1; TRBD1 is a possible D gene (6 bases). Here the CDR3 reads CATSRDKIRGGRDTYNEQFF. CDR3 bases: TGTGCCACCAGCAGAGATAAGATAAGAGGGGGTCGGGACACTTACAATGAGCAGTTCTTC.